Each of the 15 T cell receptor beta chains below was sequenced from the same sample in a study of cytomegalovirus exposure and HLA in healthy donors (dated by TCRdb to between 2016 and 2019). Library prep was done by the immunoSEQ multiplex PCR assay. For the multiplex PCR, a mixture combining 60 forward primers for TCR Vbeta segments and 13 reverse primers for TCR Jbeta segments was used. Entries here come from immuneACCESS through TCRdb and include only in-frame sequences with V and J called. Some clones fail to appear in such tables; in the studies checked, an unresolved V gene covers under half of the shortfall, and the cause of the remainder is unknown. This sample lists some 54,000 clones; 80% were detected once. Together, the top ten hold around 5.4% of the sample. Sequencing was done on a sample of PBMCs. The receptors here all came from a male donor in good health and CMV-seronegative.

The chain couples TRBV19 to TRBJ2-3, with D possibly TRBD2 on 7 matching bases. Germline assignment: CDR1 LNHDA and CDR2 SQIVND (reference sequence). The CDR3 is 16 residues long. V was trimmed by 0 bases and J by 6 bases, leaving 16 bases between them. The CDR3 DNA reads TGTGCCAGTAGTATAGAAGGGGCGGGGGCGGCGGATACGCAGTATTTT. Protein: CASSIEGAGAADTQYF.

This chain uses TRBV19 with TRBJ2-5; TRBD1 agrees at 9 bases. The last part of the DNA fits TRBJ2-7 better; the J call may be wrong. Germline CDR1 and CDR2: LNHDA and SQIVND (reference sequence). The CDR3 is 14 amino acids. CDR3 coding DNA: TGTGCCAGTAGCAAAAGGACAGGGGCTAACGAGCAGTACTTC. This codes for CASSKRTGANEQYF.

V gene TRBV10-2 combines with J gene TRBJ1-1, with 7 bases matching TRBD1. J was trimmed by 0 bases and V by 2 bases; bases with no gene match: 6. The CDR3 loop spans 16 amino acids. Germline values: CDR1 WSHSY, CDR2 SAAADI. CDR3 nucleotides: TGCGCCAGCAGTGAGGACAGGGCCACCATGAACACTGAAGCTTTCTTT. Translating it yields CASSEDRATMNTEAFF.

V gene TRBV19 combines with J gene TRBJ1-2; D is perhaps TRBD1 (5 bases). CDR3 length: 15 residues. Trimming left V 4 bases short and J 4 bases short, with 16 bases between. The germline CDR1 and CDR2 sequences are LNHDA and SQIVND (reference sequence). This CDR3 is CASSTSGGKVYGYTF. The CDR3 DNA sequence: TGTGCCAGTAGTACCTCGGGGGGGAAGGTCTATGGCTACACCTTC.

J is TRBJ1-2 and V is TRBV9; D unresolved. The CDR3 is 11 amino acids. The germline gives CDR1 SGDLS, CDR2 YYNGEE. V lost 4 bases and J 2 bases, leaving 3 bases between the germline ends. CDR3 region: CASSLNYGYTF. DNA of the CDR3: TGTGCCAGCAGCTTAAACTATGGCTACACCTTC.

The chain combines TRBV5-8 with TRBJ1-4; D is unresolved. Per the germline V gene, CDR1 is SGHTS and CDR2 is YDEGEE. V was shortened by 1 base and J by 7 bases, with 11 bases between the two germline ends. The CDR3 contains 14 residues. The CDR3 sequence is CASSLLGGPEKLFF. DNA of the CDR3: TGTGCCAGCAGCTTGCTGGGAGGGCCTGAAAAACTGTTTTTT. The whole variable domain, remainder taken from reference TRBV5-8 and TRBJ1-4, is EAGVTQSPTHLIKTRGQQATLRCSPISGHTSVYWYQQALGLGLQFLLWYDEGEERNRGNFPPRFSGRQFPNYSSELNVNALELEDSALYLCASSLLGGPEKLFFGSGTQLSVL.

The V gene is TRBV11-2, the J gene TRBJ2-7; TRBD2 matches at 8 bases. CDR3 length equals 19 residues. J gave up 7 bases and V 6 bases, and 26 bases lay outside the gene matches. The germline V gene encodes CDR1 SGHAT and CDR2 FQNNGV. The CDR3 protein is CASRSGGPSYIQPQREQYF. CDR3 nucleotide sequence: TGTGCCAGCAGGTCGGGGGGGCCATCTTACATACAGCCCCAGAGGGAGCAGTACTTC.

This chain's CDR3 is CASSTITSGYEETQYF. The CDR3 DNA is TGTGCCAGCAGCACGATAACTAGCGGGTATGAAGAGACCCAGTACTTC. This chain uses TRBV4-2 with TRBJ2-5, with 9 bases aligning to TRBD2. This CDR3 spans 16 amino acids. Germline CDR1 LGHNA, CDR2 YNFKEQ. Trimming removed 5 bases from V and 3 bases from J; junction bases left unmatched: 10.

The chain couples TRBV15 to TRBJ1-1; no reliable D call. CDR3 size: 14 residues. Deletions cut 0 bases from V and 10 bases from J, with 15 bases between. The germline CDR1 and CDR2 sequences are LNHNV and YYDKDF (reference sequence). The CDR3 coding sequence is TGTGCCACCAGCAGAGATCCGAAGGGAGGGAGAGCTTTCTTT. Translation gives CATSRDPKGGRAFF. The full variable domain, in which reference TRBV15 and TRBJ1-1 provide the parts outside the CDR3, is DAMVIQNPRYQVTQFGKPVTLSCSQTLNHNVMYWYQQKSSQAPKLLFHYYDKDFNNEADTPDNFQSRRPNTSFCFLDIRSPGLGDTAMYLCATSRDPKGGRAFFGQGTRLTVV.

The chain uses TRBV10-3 and TRBJ2-3, with TRBD2 identical over 7 bases. The CDR3 runs to 15 residues. Germline CDR1 reads ENHRY; CDR2 reads SYGVKD. J gave up 4 bases and V 6 bases, and 10 bases lay outside the gene matches. DNA for the CDR3: TGTGCCATCAGGGACCCCGCGGGGGTAGCAGATACGCAGTATTTT. Its translation: CAIRDPAGVADTQYF.

The table lists this clone with a count of one. This chain uses TRBV7-6 with TRBJ2-7; 10 bases map to TRBD1. The length of the CDR3 is 12 residues. V lost 5 bases and J lost 9; bases outside the gene matches: 4. Per the germline V gene, CDR1 is SGHVS and CDR2 is FNYEAQ. In DNA, the CDR3 is TGTGCCAGCAGCATAGGACAGGGGGGGCAGTACTTC. Translating gives CASSIGQGGQYF.

The chain employs TRBV9 and TRBJ2-7; tentatively, D is TRBD1 (5 bases). Per germline, CDR1 SGDLS and CDR2 YYNGEE. The CDR3 contains 15 residues. Trimming took off 6 bases at V and 3 bases at J, with 19 bases between the two ends. CDR3: CASTHREDNYYEQYF. The DNA of the CDR3 is TGTGCCAGCACCCATAGAGAGGACAACTACTACGAGCAGTACTTC.

The V and J genes are TRBV6-6 and TRBJ1-2; 8 bases fit TRBD1. The CDR3 has 14 residues. Germline CDR1 and CDR2: MNHNY and SVGAGI (reference sequence). V dropped 6 bases and J dropped 12; count of bases not matched to a gene: 15. CDR3 DNA: TGTGCCAGCAGGTCGACAGGGGCCTTCGTACGCCACACCTTC. Protein: CASRSTGAFVRHTF.

This chain links TRBV4-1 with TRBJ2-3, with 12 nucleotides matching TRBD2. After removal of 4 bases from V and 0 bases from J, the junction contained 8 bases not matched to a gene. This CDR3 is 18 amino acids long. Per germline, CDR1 MGHRA and CDR2 YSYEKL. Written as DNA, the CDR3 is TGCGCCAGCAGCCCTCGACTAGCGGGGGACCTGAGCACAGATACGCAGTATTTT. Its translation: CASSPRLAGDLSTDTQYF.

The V call is TRBV6-4, the J call TRBJ2-3; 9 bases line up with TRBD2. With V trimmed by 0 bases and J by 0 bases, 4 bases remained unmatched. Per the germline V gene, CDR1 is MRHNA and CDR2 is SNTAGT. The CDR3 consists of 17 residues. The DNA for the CDR3 is TGTGCCAGCAGTGACTCAGGCGGGGGGGCTAGCACAGATACGCAGTATTTT. Protein sequence: CASSDSGGGASTDTQYF.